One sample yielded the 21 T cell receptor beta chains listed below, sequenced in a study of T cells in Graves' hyperthyroidism and ophthalmopathy. Authors of the study amplified TCR beta CDR3 regions from RNA transcripts. During a first-round RT-PCR of the TCR CDR3, the HTBI primer set was used. MiXCR, applied by TCRdb to the multiplex PCR reads, yields one record per CDR3 protein. The sample has 730,000 or so distinct CDR3 sequences; 18% are singletons. Sequencing used blood. The receptors were gathered from a woman aged 45-60 years with Graves' hyperthyroidism that later progressed to Graves' ophthalmopathy.

This chain uses TRBV25-1 with TRBJ1-2; 8 nucleotides match TRBD1. After removal of 6 bases from V and 4 bases from J, the junction contained 4 bases not matched to a gene. Germline loops: CDR1 MGHDK, CDR2 SYGVNS. CDR3 length: 13 residues. The CDR3 nucleotides read TGTGCCAGCAGACAGGGGGTGGGCTATGGCTACACCTTC. Amino acid sequence: CASRQGVGYGYTF.

This clonotype was recorded once. This chain joins TRBV9 and TRBJ2-6, with D possibly called TRBD1 or TRBD2 (5 bases each). The ends were cut back, 0 bases at V and 9 bases at J, with 10 bases in the middle. Per germline, CDR1 SGDLS and CDR2 YYNGEE. This CDR3 region has 14 residues. The CDR3 DNA is TGTGCCAGCAGCGTAGGTTGGGGGATCAACGTCCTGACTTTC. It yields the protein CASSVGWGINVLTF.

The V call is TRBV9, the J call TRBJ2-3; weak D call: TRBD1 (5 bases). With 0 bases removed from V and 1 base from J, the gap between germline ends came to 9 bases. This CDR3 contains 15 residues. Germline CDR1 reads SGDLS; CDR2 reads YYNGEE. In DNA form, the CDR3 reads TGTGCCAGCAGCGTAGCTGAGACAGGCACAGATACGCAGTATTTT. Its translation is CASSVAETGTDTQYF.

The chain has TRBV5-8 and TRBJ1-2, with TRBD1 matching over 7 bases. After removal of 0 bases from V and 5 bases from J, the junction contained 4 bases not matched to a gene. CDR1 is SGHTS and CDR2 is YDEGEE in the germline V gene. This CDR3 is built from 14 residues. In DNA, the CDR3 is TGTGCCAGCAGCTTGGGACAGGGTTATTATGGCTACACCTTC. Its translation: CASSLGQGYYGYTF.

This clonotype was counted at least ten times. The gene calls are TRBV2 and TRBJ2-5, with 13 bases aligning to TRBD2. This CDR3 has 14 residues. V lost 4 bases, J lost 9 bases, and 5 bases stayed unmatched. Per germline, CDR1 SNHLY and CDR2 FYNNEI. The CDR3 sequence is CASSGGLAGRAQYF. The CDR3 bases are TGTGCCAGCAGTGGGGGACTAGCGGGGCGGGCCCAGTACTTC.

There are many counts of this clonotype. A junction end diverges from the germline sequence, so it may reflect a read error. The rearrangement links TRBV7-7 to TRBJ2-5, with no clear D. The CDR3 totals 14 residues. Germline V lookup: CDR1 SSHAT, CDR2 FNYEAQ (reference sequence). CDR3 residues: CASSLVGYQETQYF. Written as DNA, the CDR3 is TGTGCTAGCAGCTTAGTAGGGTACCAAGAGACCCAGTACTTC.

The sample holds many counts of this clonotype. This chain uses TRBV6-1 with TRBJ1-5, with 7 bases aligning to TRBD1. The CDR3 contains 14 residues. J lost 2 bases, V lost 6 bases, and 4 bases had no gene match. CDR1 is MNHNS and CDR2 is SASEGT in the germline V gene. The CDR3 is CASRQGGGNQPQHF. The CDR3 DNA sequence: TGTGCCAGCAGGCAGGGGGGGGGCAATCAGCCCCAGCATTTT.

The J gene is TRBJ2-2, the V gene TRBV3-1; 7 nucleotides match TRBD1. CDR1 and CDR2 (germline): LGHDT, YNNKEL (reference sequence). The CDR3 runs to 15 residues. Trimming took 5 bases from V and 7 from J; bases not matched to a gene: 10. CDR3 DNA: TGTGCCAGCAGCTACCGGACAGGAGGAATCGGGGAGCTGTTTTTT. It yields the protein CASSYRTGGIGELFF. The full variable domain, with the rest looked up from reference TRBV3-1 and TRBJ2-2, is DTAVSQTPKYLVTQMGNDKSIKCEQNLGHDTMYWYKQDSKKFLKIMFSYNNKELIINETVPNRFSPKSPDKAHLNLHINSLELGDSAVYFCASSYRTGGIGELFFGEGSRLTVL.

This chain links TRBV6-1 with TRBJ1-5; 7 nucleotides line up with TRBD1. Germline trimming cut 6 bases from V and 2 bases from J; bases unmatched to any gene: 10. The CDR3 contains 16 residues. Germline CDR1 reads MNHNS; CDR2 reads SASEGT. CDR3 residues: CASRGTRGGGNQPQHF. As DNA, the CDR3 is TGTGCCAGCAGGGGCACCAGGGGGGGAGGCAATCAGCCCCAGCATTTT.

V usage is TRBV6-1 and J usage is TRBJ2-7; 7 bases map to TRBD2. Germline CDR1 reads MNHNS; CDR2 reads SASEGT. This CDR3 comprises 13 residues. V shed 8 bases and J 2 bases; nucleotides not matched to a gene: 6. CDR3 in amino acids: CASGLVTTYEQYF. The CDR3 nucleotides read TGTGCCAGCGGACTAGTAACAACCTACGAGCAGTACTTC.

There are a few counts of this clonotype. J is TRBJ2-5 and V is TRBV3-1, with D possibly matching TRBD2 (5 bases). CDR3 length: 14 residues. Per germline, CDR1 LGHDT and CDR2 YNNKEL (reference sequence). The ends were cut back, 4 bases at V and 5 bases at J, with 14 bases in the middle. The CDR3 loop reads CASSRQAVGETQYF. The CDR3 nucleotides read TGTGCCAGCAGCCGCCAAGCGGTAGGGGAGACCCAGTACTTC.

This clonotype was recorded many times. In DNA form, the CDR3 reads TGTGCCAGCAGTAAGGGCTCCTACGAGCAGTACTTC. It translates to CASSKGSYEQYF. V usage is TRBV2 and J usage is TRBJ2-7; D not resolved. This CDR3 spans 12 amino acids. The V and J ends lost 5 bases and 0 bases respectively, with 5 bases between them. CDR1 and CDR2 (germline): SNHLY, FYNNEI.

CDR3 amino acids: CASSPGPSMETQYF. CDR3 sequence (DNA): TGTGCCAGCAGTCCAGGACCTAGCATGGAGACCCAGTACTTC. The chain links TRBV12-3 or TRBV12-4 to TRBJ2-5, with D perhaps TRBD2 (5 bases). This CDR3 contains 14 residues. V was trimmed by 5 bases and J by 5 bases, leaving 15 bases between them.

This clonotype occurred many times. The chain recombines TRBV20-1 with TRBJ1-5; 7 bases agree with TRBD1. V was pared by 6 bases and J by 0 bases, with 8 bases of the junction left unmatched. This CDR3 is 15 amino acids long. The V gene's germline CDR1 is DFQATT and CDR2 SNEGSKA (reference sequence). Written as DNA, the CDR3 is TGCAGTGCGCGGGACAGAGCTTATAGCAATCAGCCCCAGCATTTT. It specifies CSARDRAYSNQPQHF.

This clonotype was counted many times. The gene calls are TRBV20-1 and TRBJ1-5; unclear D gene. There are 14 residues in the CDR3. Trimming pared 3 bases from V and 0 bases from J, leaving 9 bases between. Germline CDR1 reads DFQATT; CDR2 reads SNEGSKA (reference sequence). In DNA form, the CDR3 reads TGCAGTGCTAGTGAGGAGTATAGCAATCAGCCCCAGCATTTT. It is translated as CSASEEYSNQPQHF.

This clonotype showed up many times. The chain is built from TRBV6-2 or TRBV6-3 and TRBJ2-1, with 11 bases that match TRBD2. The germline V gene has CDR1 MNHEY and CDR2 SVGEGT. The CDR3 runs to 18 residues. Trimming cost V 1 base and J 0 bases; bases outside gene matches: 5. CDR3 in amino acids: CASSYLTSGAISYNEQFF. The CDR3 DNA sequence: TGTGCCAGCAGTTACTTGACTAGCGGGGCCATCTCCTACAATGAGCAGTTCTTC.

This clonotype was counted many times. This rearrangement joins TRBV15 to TRBJ2-3; 10 positions agree with TRBD1. This CDR3 is 17 amino acids long. Unmatched junction bases numbered 9, after V lost 1 base and J lost 5 bases. From germline, CDR1 is LNHNV and CDR2 YYDKDF (reference sequence). Written as DNA, the CDR3 is TGTGCCACCAGCAGAGGAGGGACGGGACAGGGGAGAGATACGCAGTATTTT. Translated, it gives CATSRGGTGQGRDTQYF.

This clonotype was observed many times. The J gene is TRBJ2-3, the V gene TRBV5-1, with D perhaps matching TRBD1 or TRBD2 (5 bases each). V lost 4 bases to trimming and J lost 2 bases, with 11 bases between them. The CDR3 loop spans 14 amino acids. Germline V CDR1 and CDR2: SGHRS, YFSETQ. CDR3 sequence (DNA): TGCGCCAGCAGCCGGGGCGGCTCCACAGATACGCAGTATTTT. This sequence encodes CASSRGGSTDTQYF.

This clonotype occurred a few times. At one end, the junction sequence differs from germline, possibly due to a read error. The chain uses TRBV7-7 and TRBJ2-1; 7 positions match TRBD2. The CDR3 extends over 16 amino acids. From germline, CDR1 is SSHAT and CDR2 FNYEAQ (reference sequence). The CDR3: CASSKGISGTYNEQFF. The CDR3 coding sequence is TGTGCTAGCAGCAAAGGGATCAGCGGGACTTATAATGAGCAGTTCTTC.

This clonotype was counted a single time. The V and J genes are TRBV13 and TRBJ1-6; 7 bases are a match to TRBD1. Germline V gene data show CDR1 as PRHDT and CDR2 as FYEKMQ (reference sequence). The CDR3 has 15 amino acids. Unmatched junction bases numbered 12, after V lost 3 bases and J lost 13 bases. The CDR3 coding sequence is TGTGCCAGCAGCTTCTTAAGGGGGCCCCCTTCGCCCCTCCACTTT. It encodes CASSFLRGPPSPLHF.

At least ten counts were recorded for this clonotype. The chain uses TRBV11-2 and TRBJ1-2, with no clear D. Germline-derived CDR1 and CDR2 are SGHAT and FQNNGV. The V and J ends lost 1 base and 1 base respectively, with 7 bases between them. This CDR3 contains 14 residues. As DNA, the CDR3 is TGTGCCAGCAGCTTAGGGTCAGTTAACTATGGCTACACCTTC. Translated, it gives CASSLGSVNYGYTF. Looking up the rest from reference TRBV11-2 and TRBJ1-2 gives the full variable domain: EAGVAQSPRYKIIEKRQSVAFWCNPISGHATLYWYQQILGQGPKLLIQFQNNGVVDDSQLPKDRFSAERLKGVDSTLKIQPAKLEDSAVYLCASSLGSVNYGYTFGSGTRLTVV.